Shown below are 15 T cell receptor beta chains from a single sample sequenced in a study of tumor-infiltrating lymphocytes in primary liver carcinoma. Total RNA (roughly 550 ng) served as template for TCR beta cDNA synthesis primed by a constant-region primer. Three-round nested multiplex PCR performed with slightly modified ARM-PCR produced the TCR beta libraries. The first two PCR rounds used TRBV1-TRBV30 forward primers with a C-beta reverse primer, 10 cycles each. One entry per CDR3 protein, called by TCRdb with MiXCR from the multiplex PCR reads. The top ten clones hold about 16% of a sample with approximately 37,000 distinct CDR3 sequences, nearly 75% of them seen once. Extraction of RNA together with DNA used roughly 19-31 mg of unsorted bulk tissue. Sequenced sample: liver tumor tissue from sampling region 4. Documented subset: tumor region T4, right-lateral pole. The receptor source for this set is a man aged 35 to 55 with primary liver carcinoma and hepatitis B virus infection.

In this sample, this clonotype turned up many times. J is TRBJ2-7 and V is TRBV29-1, with 7 positions matching TRBD2. CDR3 size: 12 residues. Unmatched junction bases numbered 8, after V lost 4 bases and J lost 8 bases. Per the germline V gene, CDR1 is SQVTM and CDR2 is ANQGSEA. CDR3 residues: CSVGPIGRKQYF. CDR3 DNA: TGCAGCGTTGGGCCCATCGGGAGGAAGCAGTACTTC.

On this clonotype itself: The junction shows a germline mismatch at one end, possibly a read error. V and J are TRBV4-3 and TRBJ2-5; D is unresolved. The germline V gene has CDR1 LGHNA and CDR2 YSLEER. The CDR3 length is 15 residues. CDR3 nucleotides: TGCGTCAGCAGCCAAGCAATCCGTTTGACTGAGACCCGGTACTTC. Translated: CVSSQAIRLTETRYF.

The chain combines TRBV29-1 with TRBJ2-7; maybe TRBD1 (6 bases). Germline V lookup: CDR1 SQVTM, CDR2 ANQGSEA. The CDR3 has 13 amino acids. The CDR3 sequence: CSVDTGYVDKQYF. As DNA, the CDR3 is TGCAGTGTCGATACAGGGTATGTAGACAAGCAGTACTTC.

In this sample, this clonotype turned up many times. A much bigger clone sits one base away, suggesting this may be a read error. V is TRBV28 and J is TRBJ2-1, with D possibly matching TRBD2 (6 bases). Trimming shortened V by 8 bases and J by 6 bases, and 14 bases separated the two germline ends. There are 13 residues in the CDR3. Germline V gene sequence: CDR1 MDHEN, CDR2 SYDVKM. CDR3 DNA sequence: TGTGCCAGCTGGATACGGAGGGGCAATGAGCAGTTCTTC. It is translated as CASWIRRGNEQFF.

The gene calls are TRBV21-1 and TRBJ1-5; the table's D call of TRBD1 was not tested on the DNA. The J call is uncertain, as TRBJ2-3 better fits the DNA end. TRBV21-1 has pseudogene status. The CDR3 covers 17 residues. CDR3 in amino acids: CASSKAGTAEYNQPQYF. DNA for the CDR3: TGTGCCAGCAGCAAGGCAGGGACAGCCGAATACAATCAGCCCCAGTATTTT.

The V gene is TRBV5-4, the J gene TRBJ2-3, with TRBD2 matching 9 bases. The trim removed 8 bases at V and 2 bases at J, leaving 12 bases unmatched. There are 16 residues in the CDR3. Germline V gene lookup returns CDR1 SGHNT and CDR2 YYREEE (reference sequence). CDR3 region: CASRLPAGGPTDTQYF. The CDR3 coding sequence is TGTGCCAGTAGGTTGCCCGCGGGAGGGCCCACAGATACGCAGTATTTT.

Turning to this clonotype: Likely a read error: the CDR3 ends without its conserved phenylalanine or tryptophan. The gene calls are TRBV11-3 and TRBJ2-1; D is unresolved. CDR3 length: 14 amino acids. CDR1 is SGHNT and CDR2 is YENEEA in the germline V gene. CDR3 protein: CASSSGVSNNEQFY. CDR3 DNA: TGTGCCAGCAGCTCAGGCGTCTCGAACAATGAACAGTTCTAC.

Comment on this clonotype: The junction differs from germline at one of its ends, possibly a read error. The chain's CDR3 is CASSLDGTGATDTQYF. CDR3 nucleotide sequence: TGTGCTAGCAGTTTAGACGGGACAGGGGCCACAGATACGCAGTATTTT. This sequence joins TRBV12-3 or TRBV12-4 and TRBJ2-3; 10 nucleotides match TRBD1. This CDR3 has 16 amino acids.

On this clonotype: Compared with germline, one end of the junction differs, possibly owing to a read error. This sequence joins TRBV11-3 and TRBJ2-1; D is unclear. The germline V gene encodes CDR1 SGHNT and CDR2 YENEEA. The CDR3 is made up of 14 amino acids. The CDR3 spells CASSLGISNNEQLF. As DNA, the CDR3 is TGTGCTAGCAGCTTAGGGATCAGCAACAATGAGCAGCTCTTC.

This chain uses TRBV7-9 with TRBJ2-1, with D perhaps matching TRBD1 (6 bases). Germline lookup yields CDR1 SEHNR and CDR2 FQNEAQ (reference sequence). V lost 6 bases and J lost 12, with 12 bases in between. This CDR3 is built from 11 residues. The CDR3 here is CASSRTDGQFF. CDR3 sequence (DNA): TGTGCCAGCAGTCGGACAGATGGGCAGTTCTTC. Variable domain in full (rest from reference TRBV7-9 and TRBJ2-1): DTGVSQNPRHKITKRGQNVTFRCDPISEHNRLYWYRQTLGQGPEFLTYFQNEAQLEKSRLLSDRFSAERPKGSFSTLEIQRTEQGDSAMYLCASSRTDGQFFGPGTRLTVL.

As regards this clonotype: The conserved phenylalanine or tryptophan normally closing the CDR3 is absent here, so this likely arose from a read error. No DNA is shown, since the ends of the CDR3 on it are uncertain; the CDR3 is the one TCRdb lists. J is TRBJ2-7 and V is TRBV12-5; TRBD1 is the table's D call, not checked against the DNA. From germline, CDR1 is LGHNT and CDR2 FRNRAP. The CDR3 region is 13 residues in length, termini included. CDR3 sequence: CASEGTGSYDQNL.

To note about this clonotype: A much more abundant neighbour one base away suggests this may be a read error. This rearrangement joins TRBV19 to TRBJ2-6; a weak D match, TRBD1 (5 bases). The length of the CDR3 is 15 residues. Germline V gives CDR1 LNHDA, CDR2 SQIVND (reference sequence). CDR3 coding DNA: TGTGCCAGTAGTATAGCCGGTGCTGGGGCCAACGTCCTGATTTTC. It is translated as CASSIAGAGANVLIF.

The table lists this clonotype with many counts. This chain links TRBV20-1 with TRBJ1-2; no clear D. The length of the CDR3 is 14 residues. Trimming stripped 2 bases from V and 4 bases from J, with 14 bases between. Germline V gene lookup returns CDR1 DFQATT and CDR2 SNEGSKA (reference sequence). CDR3 in DNA: TGCAGTGCTAGATACGGAGTATTGAGCTATGGCTACACCTTC. Its protein product is CSARYGVLSYGYTF.

As regards this clonotype: Mismatch with germline at one junction end may stem from a read error. The CDR3: CASSLTSWETQYF. In nucleotides, the CDR3 is TGTGCCAGCAGCCTCACTAGTTGGGAGACCCAATACTTC. J is TRBJ2-5 and V is TRBV7-7; TRBD2 is a possible D gene (5 bases). This CDR3 has 13 amino acids. Germline-derived CDR1 and CDR2 are SSHAT and FNYEAQ (reference sequence).

This clonotype was counted between two and nine times. Lacking the conserved final phenylalanine or tryptophan, this CDR3 likely reflects a read error. The J gene is TRBJ2-3, the V gene TRBV6-1, with 9 bases matching TRBD2. V shed 6 bases and J 2 bases; nucleotides not matched to a gene: 9. Germline lookup yields CDR1 MNHNS and CDR2 SASEGT. The CDR3 consists of 16 residues. CDR3 residues: CASSRTSENVTDTQYL. CDR3 in DNA: TGTGCCAGCAGCCGGACTAGCGAGAATGTCACAGATACGCAGTATCTT.